The next 21 T cell receptor beta chains were all read from a single sample in a study of T cell repertoires in ileal Crohn's disease. The data were produced by immunoSEQ multiplex PCR, yet TCRdb's version contains in-frame clones alone and is incomplete. Here the sample spans 6,000 or so clones, over 80% being singletons. Sequencing input: ileal tissue. The receptors were sampled from an adult with Crohn's disease.

The gene calls are TRBV28 and TRBJ2-7; no clear D. The germline V and J ends were trimmed by 6 bases and 3 bases, with 15 bases remaining between them. This CDR3 is built from 14 residues. Germline V gene data show CDR1 as MDHEN and CDR2 as SYDVKM. In nucleotides, the CDR3 is TGTGCCAGCAGGCCTACTGGTGCTGGCTACGAGCAGTACTTC. Translated: CASRPTGAGYEQYF.

V and J are TRBV7-9 and TRBJ2-3, with 7 bases that match TRBD2. CDR1 and CDR2 from the germline V gene are SEHNR and FQNEAQ (reference sequence). Losses at the gene ends were 4 bases for V and 4 bases for J; bases not matched to a gene: 8. CDR3 length: 15 amino acids. CDR3 sequence reads: CASSSPSGGADTQYF. In DNA form, the CDR3 reads TGTGCCAGCAGCTCCCCTAGCGGTGGCGCAGATACGCAGTATTTT.

This chain joins TRBV30 and TRBJ1-4, with TRBD1 matching 9 bases. The CDR3 runs 14 residues. Germline V lookup: CDR1 GTSNPN, CDR2 SVGIG (reference sequence). After removal of 2 bases from V and 8 bases from J, the junction contained 6 bases not matched to a gene. The DNA for the CDR3 is TGTGCCTGGAGTAAGGGACAGGGTGAGGAAAAACTGTTTTTT. Its protein product is CAWSKGQGEEKLFF.

The gene calls are TRBV28 and TRBJ2-4; maybe TRBD1 (6 bases). The CDR3 has 16 amino acids. Germline CDR1 is MDHEN and CDR2 is SYDVKM. V dropped 6 bases and J dropped 0 bases, with 15 bases sitting between them. This chain's CDR3 is CASRTTGGLAKNIQYF. The CDR3 DNA sequence: TGTGCCAGCAGAACGACAGGCGGGCTAGCCAAAAACATTCAGTACTTC.

This clone was detected a few times. The rearrangement links TRBV5-6 to TRBJ2-3; D gene ambiguous. Germline-derived CDR1 and CDR2 are SGHDT and YYEEEE. CDR3 length equals 13 residues. The V end lost 2 bases, the J end lost 2 bases, and 6 bases lay between the germline ends. Here the CDR3 DNA reads TGTGCCAGCAGCTTCTCGATCACAGATACGCAGTATTTT. Protein sequence: CASSFSITDTQYF.

This clone has more than one count but fewer than ten. This CDR3 reads CASSVPLEDTNTDTQYF. As DNA, the CDR3 is TGTGCCAGCAGCGTCCCGTTGGAGGACACGAACACAGATACGCAGTATTTT. J is TRBJ2-3 and V is TRBV9; either TRBD1 or TRBD2 may supply D (5 bases each). Trimming pared 2 bases from V and 2 bases from J, leaving 18 bases between. Per germline, CDR1 SGDLS and CDR2 YYNGEE. The CDR3 extends over 17 amino acids.

The chain uses TRBV7-8 and TRBJ2-1; D possibly uses TRBD1 or TRBD2 (5 bases each). The length of the CDR3 is 17 residues. CDR1 is SGHVS, CDR2 FQNEAQ, per germline. Between the trimmed V and J ends, which lost 5 bases and 3 bases, there was a span of 20 bases. CDR3 loop: CASSRPPRDAHYNEQFF. CDR3 bases: TGTGCCAGCAGCCGACCGCCCAGGGACGCCCACTACAATGAGCAGTTCTTC.

The chain uses TRBV28 and TRBJ2-2; D is undetermined. The V gene lost 6 bases and the J gene lost 6 bases, with 11 bases spanning the gap. CDR1 MDHEN and CDR2 SYDVKM come from the germline V gene. The CDR3 contains 13 residues. This chain's CDR3 is CASRMRLAGELFF. For the CDR3, the DNA is TGTGCCAGCAGGATGCGGTTAGCCGGGGAGCTGTTTTTT.

The chain recombines TRBV6-1 with TRBJ2-5; TRBD2 agrees at 11 bases. The DNA matches TRBJ2-7 better at its end, which makes the J call doubtful. The CDR3 has 16 residues. CDR1 is MNHNS, CDR2 SASEGT, per germline. The CDR3 DNA reads as TGTGCCAGCAGTGATTCCGGGACTAGCGGCAAATACGAGCAGTACTTC. It encodes CASSDSGTSGKYEQYF.

V gene TRBV5-4 combines with J gene TRBJ1-1, with 9 bases fitting TRBD1. CDR3 length: 15 residues. V lost 2 bases, J lost 5 bases, and 7 bases stayed unmatched. Germline CDR1 reads SGHNT; CDR2 reads YYREEE (reference sequence). The CDR3 protein is CASSLGTGTRTEAFF. DNA for the CDR3: TGTGCCAGCAGCTTAGGGACAGGGACTCGTACTGAAGCTTTCTTT.

The chain couples TRBV28 to TRBJ1-3; TRBD1 is a possible D gene (5 bases). The CDR3 is 14 residues long. In germline, CDR1 is MDHEN, CDR2 SYDVKM. V dropped 4 bases and J dropped 7 bases, with 14 bases sitting between them. The CDR3 DNA reads TGTGCCAGCAGTTCCGGGACGTCGGCTAACACCATATATTTT. The encoded protein is CASSSGTSANTIYF.

The J gene is TRBJ2-3, the V gene TRBV15; D is unclear. Trimming cost V 5 bases and J 7 bases, with 13 bases left between them. The CDR3 is 13 residues long. CDR1 and CDR2 (germline): LNHNV, YYDKDF (reference sequence). The DNA of the CDR3 is TGTGCCACCAGCCATGGGATCGGAAATACGCAGTATTTT. The encoded protein is CATSHGIGNTQYF.

CDR3 loop: CASSPKYGYTF. In DNA form, the CDR3 reads TGTGCCAGCAGTCCCAAATATGGCTACACCTTC. The chain joins TRBV28 to TRBJ1-2; D unresolved. The CDR3 has 11 amino acids. Trimming removed 5 bases from V and 5 bases from J, with 6 bases in between. CDR1 and CDR2 (germline): MDHEN, SYDVKM.

The chain uses TRBV13 and TRBJ1-3, with a weak D call TRBD1 (6 bases). The length of the CDR3 is 16 residues. Germline assignment: CDR1 PRHDT and CDR2 FYEKMQ (reference sequence). Trimming took off 7 bases at V and 0 bases at J, with 16 bases between the two ends. The CDR3 DNA follows: TGTGCCAGCACCTCCAGGGGCCAGAGCTCTGGAAACACCATATATTTT. Translated: CASTSRGQSSGNTIYF.

The chain joins TRBV19 to TRBJ2-7; D not certain. This CDR3 has 12 residues. V lost 0 bases and J 3 bases, leaving 3 bases between the germline ends. Per the germline V gene, CDR1 is LNHDA and CDR2 is SQIVND (reference sequence). The CDR3 region is CASSIDNYEQYF. Here the CDR3 DNA reads TGTGCCAGTAGTATAGACAACTACGAGCAGTACTTC. Full variable domain (missing parts from reference TRBV19 and TRBJ2-7): DGGITQSPKYLFRKEGQNVTLSCEQNLNHDAMYWYRQDPGQGLRLIYYSQIVNDFQKGDIAEGYSVSREKKESFPLTVTSAQKNPTAFYLCASSIDNYEQYFGPGTRLTVT.

This rearrangement joins TRBV4-1 to TRBJ1-3; TRBD1 matches 8 bases. This CDR3 is 14 amino acids long. Trimming at V came to 4 bases and at J to 9 bases, leaving 8 bases not matched to a gene. Germline assignment: CDR1 MGHRA and CDR2 YSYEKL. This CDR3 is CASSPGQDEGTIYF. DNA for the CDR3: TGCGCCAGCAGCCCGGGACAGGACGAAGGCACCATATATTTT.

This clone is large. The V call is TRBV27, the J call TRBJ2-1, with 7 nucleotides matching TRBD2. Unmatched junction bases numbered 10, after V lost 8 bases and J lost 9 bases. The CDR3 has 13 residues. Germline loops: CDR1 MNHEY, CDR2 SMNVEV (reference sequence). CDR3 nucleotides: TGTGCCAGCTCGGCGGGAGTAAGGGGTGAGCAGTTCTTC. Protein: CASSAGVRGEQFF.

This chain links TRBV7-2 with TRBJ2-6; no clear D gene. Trimming removed 1 base at V and 0 bases at J, with 7 bases between. The CDR3 covers 16 residues. Germline V gene lookup returns CDR1 SGHTA and CDR2 FQGNSA. The DNA of the CDR3 is TGTGCCAGCAGCTTAGGACAACTCTCTGGGGCCAACGTCCTGACTTTC. Its translation is CASSLGQLSGANVLTF.

The rearrangement links TRBV5-1 to TRBJ1-1; D is unresolved. CDR3 length: 13 residues. CDR1 and CDR2 from the germline V gene are SGHRS and YFSETQ. V gave up 2 bases and J gave up 3 bases, with 8 bases separating them. This CDR3 is CASSFKRDTEAFF. DNA of the CDR3: TGCGCCAGCAGCTTTAAAAGGGACACTGAAGCTTTCTTT.

About this clone: The same CDR3 also results from other DNA sequences found in this sample. The rearrangement uses TRBV19 and TRBJ1-5; the D is unclear. With 3 bases removed from V and 0 bases from J, the gap between germline ends came to 9 bases. The CDR3 totals 15 residues. Germline loops: CDR1 LNHDA, CDR2 SQIVND (reference sequence). The CDR3 spells CASSIGPYSNQPQHF. The DNA of the CDR3 is TGTGCCAGTAGTATCGGCCCGTATAGCAATCAGCCCCAGCATTTT.

The chain combines TRBV10-3 with TRBJ2-7, with 10 nucleotides matching TRBD2. The CDR3 covers 16 residues. Germline lookup yields CDR1 ENHRY and CDR2 SYGVKD. Germline trimming cut 6 bases from V and 2 bases from J; bases unmatched to any gene: 10. Here the CDR3 DNA reads TGTGCCATCAGCCCGAGTACTAGCGGGGACCCCTACGAGCAGTACTTC. It codes for CAISPSTSGDPYEQYF.